The 28 T cell receptor beta chains below come from one sample, sequenced in a study of HIV-infected patients and healthy controls. Each CDR3 protein gets one entry after TCRdb re-called the 5' RACE reads with MiXCR. The sample holds about 67,000 distinct CDR3 sequences, approximately 16% seen once. Sequenced input: CD4+ T cells from blood. Source of these receptors: a human donor in good health.

There are a few counts of this clonotype. V usage is TRBV20-1 and J usage is TRBJ2-3, with 8 bases that match TRBD1. CDR3 length equals 15 residues. CDR1 DFQATT and CDR2 SNEGSKA come from the germline V gene (reference sequence). V gave up 2 bases and J gave up 4 bases; unmatched junction bases: 8. CDR3 loop: CSARRQGRRADTQYF. Here the CDR3 DNA reads TGCAGTGCTAGACGACAGGGGCGAAGAGCAGATACGCAGTATTTT.

This clonotype was recorded a few times. The chain couples TRBV20-1 to TRBJ1-2, with TRBD1 as a possible D gene (6 bases). Germline CDR1 reads DFQATT; CDR2 reads SNEGSKA (reference sequence). With 6 bases removed from V and 8 bases from J, the gap between germline ends came to 19 bases. The CDR3 totals 13 residues. The CDR3 sequence is CSARRGEGGGYTF. The CDR3 DNA reads TGCAGTGCGAGGAGGGGGGAAGGGGGAGGCTACACCTTC.

This clonotype was recorded many times. The chain carries TRBV28 and TRBJ2-1, with D possibly TRBD1 on 6 matching bases. Germline-derived CDR1 and CDR2 are MDHEN and SYDVKM. V was clipped by 9 bases and J by 2 bases, with 11 bases between them. The CDR3 is 13 residues long. CDR3 amino acids: CASQGSPYNEQFF. CDR3 nucleotide sequence: TGTGCCAGTCAGGGGAGCCCCTACAATGAGCAGTTCTTC.

This clonotype was observed at least ten times. The V and J genes are TRBV7-2 and TRBJ2-7, with 12 bases that match TRBD2. Trimming at V came to 2 bases and at J to 2 bases, leaving 4 bases not matched to a gene. Germline V gives CDR1 SGHTA, CDR2 FQGNSA. The CDR3 totals 16 residues. The DNA for the CDR3 is TGTGCCAGCAGCTTACTAGCGGGAGGGAGCCCCTACGAGCAGTACTTC. Its protein is CASSLLAGGSPYEQYF.

V is TRBV6-2 or TRBV6-3 and J is TRBJ1-1, with D uncertain. The V end lost 8 bases, the J end lost 8 bases, and 9 bases lay between the germline ends. Germline V gene data show CDR1 as MNHEY and CDR2 as SVGEGT. This CDR3 spans 10 amino acids. This CDR3 is CASRDREAFF. Written as DNA, the CDR3 is TGTGCCAGCCGCGACCGAGAAGCTTTCTTT.

Ten or more counts support this clonotype. V gene TRBV7-2 combines with J gene TRBJ2-7, with D uncertain. CDR3 length: 14 amino acids. V lost 1 base, J lost 2 bases, and 9 bases lay in between. Germline-derived CDR1 and CDR2 are SGHTA and FQGNSA. The CDR3, as DNA: TGTGCCAGCAGCTTAGGCCCCGCCCCCTACGAGCAGTACTTC. Translated, it gives CASSLGPAPYEQYF.

This clonotype was seen repeatedly, ten times or more. V gene TRBV18 combines with J gene TRBJ1-5; D is ambiguous. The CDR3 is 12 amino acids. The ends were cut back, 1 base at V and 7 bases at J, with 5 bases in the middle. Germline assignment: CDR1 KGHSH and CDR2 LQKENI. The CDR3 DNA is TGTGCCAGCTCACCACAGAACCAGCCCCAGCATTTT. Translated, it gives CASSPQNQPQHF.

This chain connects TRBV6-2 or TRBV6-3 to TRBJ2-3; possibly TRBD2 for D (6 bases). Germline assignment: CDR1 MNHEY and CDR2 SVGEGT. Trimming removed 5 bases at V and 9 bases at J, with 27 bases between. CDR3 length equals 17 residues. CDR3 protein: CASSQRGRLGIAGTQYF. In nucleotides, the CDR3 is TGTGCCAGCAGTCAACGGGGCCGACTAGGAATAGCAGGGACGCAGTATTTT.

The V call is TRBV18, the J call TRBJ2-7; D is unresolved. V lost 4 bases and J 6 bases, leaving 19 bases between the germline ends. CDR1 and CDR2 from the germline V gene are KGHSH and LQKENI. The CDR3 is 15 residues long. The CDR3 DNA is TGTGCCAGCTCACGGGTAAAAGCGTCACTGGGCGAGCAGTACTTC. This encodes CASSRVKASLGEQYF.

The chain uses TRBV20-1 and TRBJ2-1, with D tentatively TRBD1 or TRBD2 (6 bases each). The germline V gene has CDR1 DFQATT and CDR2 SNEGSKA (reference sequence). The germline V and J ends were trimmed by 6 bases and 0 bases, with 9 bases remaining between them. The CDR3 loop spans 13 amino acids. The CDR3 is CSAGGHSYNEQFF. CDR3 nucleotides: TGCAGTGCCGGGGGACACTCCTACAATGAGCAGTTCTTC.

This clonotype was recorded many times. J is TRBJ2-1 and V is TRBV12-3 or TRBV12-4; D unresolved. The CDR3 has 12 residues. V was pared by 2 bases and J by 10 bases, with 9 bases between. The CDR3 region has the DNA TGTGCCAGCAGTTTAAATCTGCCCGAGCAGTTCTTC. Translation gives CASSLNLPEQFF.

This clonotype was detected a few times. The chain links TRBV5-5 to TRBJ1-1; perhaps TRBD1 as D (5 bases). The V gene's germline CDR1 is SGHKS and CDR2 YYEKEE (reference sequence). The V end was cut by 0 bases, the J end by 0 bases, with 6 bases between. This CDR3 is built from 14 residues. CDR3 protein: CASSLGQMNTEAFF. CDR3 nucleotides: TGTGCCAGCAGCTTGGGACAGATGAACACTGAAGCTTTCTTT.

This clonotype has only a few counts. This sequence joins TRBV11-2 and TRBJ2-3, with TRBD2 as a possible D gene (6 bases). Between the trimmed V and J ends, which lost 5 bases and 4 bases, there was a span of 13 bases. This CDR3 spans 14 amino acids. Germline-derived CDR1 and CDR2 are SGHAT and FQNNGV. CDR3 bases: TGTGCCAGCAGCCCGACTAGTGGGGCAGATACGCAGTATTTT. This codes for CASSPTSGADTQYF.

This clonotype was seen more than once but under ten times. This chain uses TRBV7-9 with TRBJ2-7; 7 bases fit TRBD1. This CDR3 is built from 15 residues. Germline CDR1 SEHNR, CDR2 FQNEAQ (reference sequence). J gave up 6 bases and V 3 bases, and 11 bases lay outside the gene matches. The DNA for the CDR3 is TGTGCCAGCAGCTTTTCTGGGACAGTTATTAGCGAGCAGTACTTC. Its translation is CASSFSGTVISEQYF.

This clonotype was counted many times. CDR3 coding DNA: TGTGCCAGCTCACCTGGCACTGAAGCTTTCTTT. It yields the protein CASSPGTEAFF. The chain links TRBV18 to TRBJ1-1; no definite D call. CDR1 is KGHSH and CDR2 is LQKENI in the germline V gene. Trimming cost V 3 bases and J 4 bases, with 3 bases left between them. CDR3 size: 11 residues.

This clonotype was counted a few times. This chain joins TRBV12-3 or TRBV12-4 and TRBJ2-7; D possibly uses TRBD1 or TRBD2 (5 bases each). V was cut by 7 bases and J by 2 bases, with 15 bases left in between. This CDR3 is built from 14 residues. CDR3 protein: CASTYNRGPYEQYF. The CDR3 bases are TGTGCCAGCACCTATAACCGGGGCCCCTACGAGCAGTACTTC.

The chain joins TRBV30 to TRBJ1-2; TRBD1 is a possible D gene (5 bases). Germline-derived CDR1 and CDR2 are GTSNPN and SVGIG (reference sequence). The CDR3 has 14 residues. Trimming left V 0 bases short and J 4 bases short, with 12 bases between. CDR3 loop: CAWSVWGQGYGYTF. The CDR3 nucleotides read TGTGCCTGGAGTGTTTGGGGCCAGGGCTATGGCTACACCTTC.

The rearrangement joins TRBV12-3 or TRBV12-4 to TRBJ1-1, with no clear D. V was shortened by 6 bases and J by 7 bases, with 9 bases between the two germline ends. The CDR3 spans 11 residues. The CDR3 region has the DNA TGTGCCAGCAGCGAACCCCGTGAAGCTTTCTTT. It is translated as CASSEPREAFF.

The V and J genes are TRBV20-1 and TRBJ2-1, with 9 bases fitting TRBD1. CDR3 size: 16 residues. V dropped 3 bases and J dropped 4; count of bases not matched to a gene: 10. Germline V CDR1 and CDR2: DFQATT, SNEGSKA (reference sequence). CDR3 DNA sequence: TGCAGTGCTAGGCCTTACAGGGGGCGCGGGTACAATGAGCAGTTCTTC. Amino acid sequence: CSARPYRGRGYNEQFF.

In this sample, this clonotype turned up many times. J is TRBJ1-5 and V is TRBV6-2 or TRBV6-3; 7 nucleotides line up with TRBD1. The V and J ends lost 7 bases and 7 bases, in that order; junction bases with no gene match: 19. Germline assignment: CDR1 MNHEY and CDR2 SVGEGT. This CDR3 is 17 amino acids long. The CDR3 loop reads CASNYYPGTDPLQPQHF. CDR3 coding DNA: TGTGCCAGCAACTACTACCCCGGGACAGATCCCCTGCAGCCCCAGCATTTT.

This clonotype has only a few counts. The chain employs TRBV4-3 and TRBJ2-7, with D possibly matching TRBD1 (5 bases). Trimming left V 4 bases short and J 5 bases short, with 21 bases between. The CDR3 length is 16 residues. Germline V gene lookup returns CDR1 LGHNA and CDR2 YSLEER. The CDR3 DNA follows: TGCGCCAGCAGCCTTCCATACAGGACACTGGGGCACGAGCAGTACTTC. It encodes CASSLPYRTLGHEQYF.

In DNA form, the CDR3 reads TGTGCCAGCAGCCAAGAACAGGGCGCCGCGGGGGATACGCAGTATTTT. This codes for CASSQEQGAAGDTQYF. The J gene is TRBJ2-3, the V gene TRBV14; D may correspond to TRBD1 or TRBD2 (6 bases each). This CDR3 contains 16 residues. CDR1 and CDR2 from the germline V gene are SGHDN and FVKESK. V was shortened by 0 bases and J by 6 bases, with 16 bases between the two germline ends.

A few counts support this clonotype. The rearrangement uses TRBV19 and TRBJ1-4, with D unresolved. V was trimmed by 5 bases and J by 0 bases, leaving 7 bases between them. The germline gives CDR1 LNHDA, CDR2 SQIVND (reference sequence). This CDR3 contains 14 residues. The CDR3 sequence: CASSRRATNEKLFF. The CDR3 nucleotides read TGTGCCAGTAGTCGCCGGGCAACTAATGAAAAACTGTTTTTT.

This clonotype showed up just a few times. The chain joins TRBV6-2 or TRBV6-3 to TRBJ1-6, with TRBD1 identical over 11 bases. V shed 2 bases, J shed 13 bases, and the junction held 10 bases outside the gene matches. Per germline, CDR1 MNHEY and CDR2 SVGEGT. The CDR3 length is 16 residues. CDR3 nucleotide sequence: TGTGCCAGCAGTTACGCCTTGGGACAGGGGGTTGCGCCCCTCCACTTT. Its translation is CASSYALGQGVAPLHF.

The rearrangement joins TRBV7-2 to TRBJ2-3, with 9 bases fitting TRBD2. The CDR3 extends over 17 amino acids. Trimming took 1 base from V and 7 from J; bases not matched to a gene: 12. Germline CDR1 SGHTA, CDR2 FQGNSA. The CDR3 reads CASSLGVSGGTRYTQYF. The CDR3 DNA reads as TGTGCCAGCAGCTTAGGTGTTAGCGGGGGAACCAGATATACGCAGTATTTT.

V gene TRBV7-2 combines with J gene TRBJ2-7; D assignment may be TRBD1 or TRBD2 (5 bases each). The germline V and J ends were trimmed by 5 bases and 3 bases, with 14 bases remaining between them. The germline gives CDR1 SGHTA, CDR2 FQGNSA. The CDR3 is 14 residues long. The CDR3 protein is CASSLRDQRYEQYF. As DNA, the CDR3 is TGTGCCAGCAGCCTACGGGACCAACGCTACGAGCAGTACTTC.

Many counts were recorded for this clonotype. V and J are TRBV7-2 and TRBJ1-1; no clear D. The V end lost 5 bases, the J end lost 4 bases, and 11 bases lay between the germline ends. The CDR3 loop spans 13 amino acids. Germline CDR1 SGHTA, CDR2 FQGNSA. The CDR3 loop is CASSPTRGTEAFF. The CDR3 DNA follows: TGTGCCAGCAGCCCGACCCGGGGCACTGAAGCTTTCTTT.

There are a few counts of this clonotype. This rearrangement joins TRBV20-1 to TRBJ2-7, with no clear D. Germline V gene lookup returns CDR1 DFQATT and CDR2 SNEGSKA (reference sequence). CDR3 size: 11 residues. The V end lost 3 bases, the J end lost 6 bases, and 9 bases lay between the germline ends. CDR3: CSASQPLEQYF. The CDR3 bases are TGCAGTGCTAGTCAACCCCTCGAGCAGTACTTC.